This T cell receptor (beta chain) was sequenced for a study of identical twins. Study-level findings and limits: Conclusions were drawn cross-sectionally by statistical analysis, without following the same donors.

TCRdb ran MiXCR on the 5' RACE reads and lists one entry per CDR3 protein. The data contain 540,000 or so distinct CDR3 sequences, about a fifth of them singletons. This clonotype was seen only a few times. The antigen is not known. The CDR3 totals 16 residues. Trimming shortened V by 4 bases and J by 0 bases, and 13 bases separated the two germline ends. CDR1 SGHRS and CDR2 YFSETQ come from the germline V gene. In addition, the sample was reused for a study of yellow fever vaccine responses in identical twins.

The J gene is TRBJ2-2, the V gene TRBV5-1, with a weak D call TRBD1 (6 bases). Sequenced: CD4+ T cells sorted from blood. This sequence originates from a woman in her late teens or twenties in good health. The CDR3 nucleotides are TGCGCCAGCAGCCCCGGTGACAGGACGAACACCGGGGAGCTGTTTTTT. Translating gives CASSPGDRTNTGELFF.